The sample holds many counts of the clone carrying this T cell receptor beta chain. Its antigen is currently unknown. This CDR3 is 13 amino acids long. Trimming removed 7 bases from V and 2 bases from J, with 13 bases in between. Germline loops: CDR1 SQVTM, CDR2 ANQGSEA. Building the TCR beta libraries relied on iRepertoire HTBI primers, and CDR3 regions underwent Arm-PCR. TCRdb independently ran MiXCR on the multiplex PCR reads; one entry per CDR3 protein. The top ten hold around 15% of the sample, which has approximately 400,000 distinct CDR3 sequences, just under 15% seen once. Described time point: newly diagnosed GD, antithyroid drugs for less than 3 months. From PBMCs, RNA was extracted and then used to make the TCR library. This sample stems from a study of regulatory T cells in long-lasting Graves disease. General study points: Clonotypes that were public and shared totalled about 2,500 in persistent patients versus 750 to 1,000 in new patients.

The sample also formed part of further work on T cells in Graves' hyperthyroidism and ophthalmopathy. From that study: With the HTBI primer set, the TCR CDR3 went through a first round of RT-PCR.

This material consisted of peripheral blood mononuclear cells (PBMCs), taken at new diagnosis, from a patient treated with antithyroid drugs. The rearrangement links TRBV29-1 to TRBJ2-3, with a weak D call TRBD2 (5 bases). The receptor was isolated from a woman aged 25-40 years with Graves disease. CDR3 protein: CSATQDSTDTQYF. As DNA, the CDR3 is TGCAGCGCCACGCAGGACTCCACAGATACGCAGTATTTT.